This TCR beta chain derives from a study of T-cell reconstitution after alpha-beta-depleted transplantation in children. Points from the study as a whole: Hyperexpanded clones declined; after one year, newly produced T cells mostly supplied diversity. Expanded clones from the graft, numbering several hundred, reportedly supplied alpha-beta T cells about two months after transplant. Surviving recipient cells, namely T cells and thymic progenitors, were the source of high day-60 TCRbeta diversity in some patients.

The TCRbeta library incorporated unique molecular identifiers. TCRdb re-called the PCR reads with MiXCR, one entry per CDR3 protein. The sample gives 400,000 to 550,000 distinct CDR3 sequences, under 12% of which show up once; 2% is in the top ten. Germline V CDR1 and CDR2: MNHEY, SMNVEV (reference sequence). The V gene end was trimmed by 1 base and the J gene end by 2 bases; junction bases not matched to a gene: 5. The length of the CDR3 is 17 residues. This clonotype was seen at least ten times. Its antigen is unknown. This chain links TRBV27 with TRBJ2-1, with 10 bases fitting TRBD2. The sample was PBMCs, taken before TCRalphabeta/CD19-depleted stem cell transplant. The sequence was obtained from a child aged 2 to 15 with inherited bone marrow failure, due to receive a stem cell transplant. CDR3: CASSLYGLAATYNEQFF. CDR3 nucleotides: TGTGCCAGCAGTTTATACGGACTAGCGGCAACCTACAATGAGCAGTTCTTC.